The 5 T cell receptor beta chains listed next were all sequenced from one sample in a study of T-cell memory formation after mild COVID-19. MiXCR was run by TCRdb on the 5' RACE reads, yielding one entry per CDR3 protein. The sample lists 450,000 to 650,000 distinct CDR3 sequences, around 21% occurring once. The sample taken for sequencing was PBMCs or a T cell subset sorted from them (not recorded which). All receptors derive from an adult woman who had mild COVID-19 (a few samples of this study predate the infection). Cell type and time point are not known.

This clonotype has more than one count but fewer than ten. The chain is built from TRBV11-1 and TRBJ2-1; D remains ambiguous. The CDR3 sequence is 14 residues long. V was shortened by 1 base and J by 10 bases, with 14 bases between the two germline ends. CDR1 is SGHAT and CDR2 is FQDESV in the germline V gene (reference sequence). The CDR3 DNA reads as TGTGCCAGCAGCTTAGTGGTCTCGAGTAGGGAGCAGTTCTTC. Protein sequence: CASSLVVSSREQFF.

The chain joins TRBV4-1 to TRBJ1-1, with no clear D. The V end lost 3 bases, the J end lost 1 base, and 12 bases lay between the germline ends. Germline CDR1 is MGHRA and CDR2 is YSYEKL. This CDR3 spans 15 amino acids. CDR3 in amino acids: CASSQRRTGNTEAFF. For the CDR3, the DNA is TGCGCCAGCAGCCAGAGGAGAACCGGGAACACTGAAGCTTTCTTT.

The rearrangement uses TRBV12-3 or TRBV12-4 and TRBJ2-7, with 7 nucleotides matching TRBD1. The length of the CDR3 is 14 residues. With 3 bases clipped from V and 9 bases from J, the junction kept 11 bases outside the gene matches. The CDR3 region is CASSLDRPWLGQYF. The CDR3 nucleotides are TGTGCCAGCAGTTTGGACAGGCCGTGGCTTGGGCAGTACTTC.

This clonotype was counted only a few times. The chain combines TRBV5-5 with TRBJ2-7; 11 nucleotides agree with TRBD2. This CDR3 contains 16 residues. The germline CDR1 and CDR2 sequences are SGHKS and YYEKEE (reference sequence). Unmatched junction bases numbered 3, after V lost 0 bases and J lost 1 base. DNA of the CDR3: TGTGCCAGCAGCTTGGCTCCTAGCGGGGGGTCCTACGAGCAGTACTTC. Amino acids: CASSLAPSGGSYEQYF.

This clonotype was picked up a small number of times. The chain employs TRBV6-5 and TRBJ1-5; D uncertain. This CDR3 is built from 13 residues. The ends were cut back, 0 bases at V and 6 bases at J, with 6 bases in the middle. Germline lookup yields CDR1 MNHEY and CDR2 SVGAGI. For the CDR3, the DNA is TGTGCCAGCAGTTACTCGTCGGTTCAGCCCCAGCATTTT. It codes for CASSYSSVQPQHF.